Presented here are 10 T cell receptor beta chains from one specimen sequenced in a study of shared clonotypes between healthy human individuals. The method was immunoSEQ multiplex PCR; TCRdb's version includes in-frame clones alone and lacks a portion of them. The sample lists over a million clones, approximately 72% seen once, with roughly 1.4% in the top ten. The sequencing sample was made of memory CD4+ T cells sorted from blood. The subset here: CD45RA-negative fraction. Source of these receptors: a man aged 18 to 29 in good health.

On this clone: At the DNA level, this CDR3 is encoded by other sequences in the same sample as well. This chain links TRBV5-4 with TRBJ2-7, with TRBD1 matching 8 bases. The CDR3 has 12 residues. From germline, CDR1 is SGHNT and CDR2 YYREEE (reference sequence). V trimming: 4 bases; J trimming: 4 bases; junction bases outside the gene matches: 1. The CDR3 sequence: CASSRQGYEQYF. DNA of the CDR3: TGTGCCAGCAGCAGACAGGGGTACGAGCAGTACTTC.

This clone appeared a few times. The chain carries TRBV19 and TRBJ1-4; D is uncertain. Germline V CDR1 and CDR2: LNHDA, SQIVND (reference sequence). This CDR3 has 15 residues. Trimming removed 0 bases from V and 5 bases from J, with 10 bases in between. The CDR3 region is CASSIDLSDNEKLFF. In DNA form, the CDR3 reads TGTGCCAGTAGTATAGATCTATCTGACAATGAAAAACTGTTTTTT. Together with reference TRBV19 and TRBJ1-4, the CDR3 gives the full variable domain: DGGITQSPKYLFRKEGQNVTLSCEQNLNHDAMYWYRQDPGQGLRLIYYSQIVNDFQKGDIAEGYSVSREKKESFPLTVTSAQKNPTAFYLCASSIDLSDNEKLFFGSGTQLSVL.

The genes are TRBV5-5 and TRBJ1-4; perhaps TRBD1 as D (5 bases). The germline V gene encodes CDR1 SGHKS and CDR2 YYEKEE (reference sequence). Between the trimmed V and J ends, which lost 3 bases and 5 bases, there was a span of 11 bases. This CDR3 is built from 14 residues. CDR3 coding DNA: TGTGCCAGCAGCTGGCTTGGGACCAATGAAAAACTGTTTTTT. This codes for CASSWLGTNEKLFF.

This chain connects TRBV5-4 to TRBJ2-3, with 7 bases fitting TRBD2. Per the germline V gene, CDR1 is SGHNT and CDR2 is YYREEE (reference sequence). J gave up 1 base and V 0 bases, and 5 bases lay outside the gene matches. This CDR3 region has 16 residues. CDR3 DNA sequence: TGTGCCAGCAGCTTGGGTCTCACTAGCGGCACAGATACGCAGTATTTT. It specifies CASSLGLTSGTDTQYF. The entire variable domain, with the rest obtained from reference TRBV5-4 and TRBJ2-3, is as follows: ETGVTQSPTHLIKTRGQQVTLRCSSQSGHNTVSWYQQALGQGPQFIFQYYREEENGRGNFPPRFSGLQFPNYSSELNVNALELDDSALYLCASSLGLTSGTDTQYFGPGTRLTVL.

The chain joins TRBV25-1 to TRBJ2-2, with TRBD1 as a possible D gene (6 bases). The V end lost 6 bases, the J end lost 0 bases, and 20 bases lay between the germline ends. The CDR3 is made up of 18 amino acids. Germline CDR1 and CDR2: MGHDK and SYGVNS. CDR3 amino acids: CASSANPRDTSNTGELFF. DNA of the CDR3: TGTGCCAGCAGCGCAAACCCCCGGGACACCTCGAACACCGGGGAGCTGTTTTTT.

The chain recombines TRBV7-8 with TRBJ2-1; perhaps TRBD2 as D (5 bases). The germline gives CDR1 SGHVS, CDR2 FQNEAQ. The CDR3 totals 15 residues. The V and J ends lost 0 bases and 4 bases respectively, with 10 bases between them. CDR3 DNA sequence: TGTGCCAGCAGCTTAGCTACGGGGAAGTACAATGAGCAGTTCTTC. Translated: CASSLATGKYNEQFF.

The rearrangement joins TRBV5-4 to TRBJ2-2; 8 bases are a match to TRBD2. The CDR3 is made up of 15 amino acids. The germline CDR1 and CDR2 sequences are SGHNT and YYREEE (reference sequence). Trimming removed 4 bases from V and 1 base from J; junction bases left unmatched: 3. The CDR3 nucleotides are TGTGCCAGCAGCCGGGGACTAGAGAACACCGGGGAGCTGTTTTTT. Translated, it gives CASSRGLENTGELFF.

This clone has only a few counts. This chain connects TRBV18 to TRBJ1-3, with TRBD1 matching over 7 bases. The CDR3 covers 14 residues. Germline assignment: CDR1 KGHSH and CDR2 LQKENI. Trimming cost V 2 bases and J 6 bases; bases outside gene matches: 4. The CDR3 nucleotides read TGTGCCAGCTCACCAGGGGGACAGATAAACACCATATATTTT. The encoded protein is CASSPGGQINTIYF.

CDR3 coding DNA: TGTGCCAGCAGCCCTGAGCCCGAGGGACTCTATGGCTACACCTTC. Translating it yields CASSPEPEGLYGYTF. The rearrangement joins TRBV6-6 to TRBJ1-2; the D gene is possibly TRBD1 (5 bases). V was trimmed by 6 bases and J by 4 bases, leaving 18 bases between them. Germline lookup yields CDR1 MNHNY and CDR2 SVGAGI (reference sequence). This CDR3 is 15 amino acids long.

CDR3 in amino acids: CASSLQTAKNTEAFF. CDR3 DNA: TGTGCCAGCAGCTTGCAGACAGCCAAGAACACTGAAGCTTTCTTT. The V call is TRBV5-8, the J call TRBJ1-1; D possibly corresponds to TRBD1 (5 bases). Germline CDR1 and CDR2: SGHTS and YDEGEE. The V end was cut by 1 base, the J end by 1 base, with 11 bases between. The CDR3 extends over 15 amino acids.